This entry describes one T cell receptor beta chain. The antigen is unknown. This CDR3 is 15 amino acids long. CDR1 is SGHDN and CDR2 is FVKESK in the germline V gene. With 3 bases removed from V and 6 bases from J, the gap between germline ends came to 18 bases. Assay used: immunoSEQ multiplex PCR; TCRdb lists only in-frame clones, some missing. The sample shows 1,500,000 or so clones, 98% of them seen only once. The record originates from a study of shared clonotypes between healthy human individuals. Overall study findings and caveats: The study found about 4.6% of naive CD4 clonotypes shared across four donors.

This chain uses TRBV14 with TRBJ2-7; D might be TRBD1 or TRBD2, each matching 5 bases. The sequenced material came from naive CD4+ T cells sorted from blood. Noted subset: CD45RA+ positively selected. This receptor was taken from a man aged 25 to 45 in good health. This CDR3 is CASSHLRGSLAEQYF. The CDR3 coding sequence is TGTGCCAGCAGCCATCTACGGGGCTCCTTAGCCGAGCAGTACTTC.